A single count supports the clone carrying this T cell receptor (beta chain). The antigen is unknown. The data were taken from a study of blood T cells in healthy people across ages. The authors drew around 9.3 milliliters of peripheral blood from each donor. The length of the CDR3 is 15 residues. Primed by a sample-barcoded 5' primer and a J-beta primer mix, a second PCR proceeded for 7 to 11 cycles. TCRdb redid the calling of the 5' RACE reads with MiXCR, one entry per CDR3 protein. Here the sample spans 730,000 or so distinct CDR3 sequences, around two fifths being singletons. Study-wide results and limits: The percentage of naive T cells correlated strongly with TCR beta diversity.

The chain has TRBV12-3 or TRBV12-4 and TRBJ2-1; possibly TRBD2 for D (6 bases). TRBJ2-7 explains the end of the DNA better; the J call may be wrong. This clonotype was sampled from an elderly man in good health. The sample comprised blood. The CDR3 DNA sequence: TGTGCCAGCAGTTTCGGCACTAGCTCCTACAATGAGCAGTACTTC. Its translation: CASSFGTSSYNEQYF.